This TCR beta chain emerged from a study of cytomegalovirus exposure and HLA in healthy donors. PCR used 60 Vbeta primers and 13 Jbeta primers. Sequencing used immunoSEQ multiplex PCR; TCRdb keeps in-frame clones, though not all of them. The data contain 170,000 or so clones, 80% to 90% of them seen just once; the ten biggest clones take up approximately 2%. The length of the CDR3 is 13 residues. The V gene end was trimmed by 6 bases and the J gene end by 6 bases; junction bases not matched to a gene: 3. Germline V gene sequence: CDR1 SGHAT, CDR2 FQNNGV. Study-wide findings and caveats: The study flagged about 150 TCR beta chains as cytomegalovirus-associated.

Comments on this clone: Its antigen is still unknown.

The sequencing input was PBMCs. V usage is TRBV11-2 and J usage is TRBJ2-2; 8 bases match TRBD2. The clonotype originates from a man aged 18 to 30 in good health and CMV-seronegative. The chain's CDR3 is CASRAGAAGELFF. The CDR3 region has the DNA TGTGCCAGCAGAGCGGGAGCCGCCGGGGAGCTGTTTTTT.